This T cell receptor (beta chain) was sequenced in a study of memory CD4+ T cells and cytomegalovirus serostatus. Whole-study context: Donors were healthy Belgian adults, some 10 CMV seropositive and 24 seronegative. Study-wide findings and caveats: Suggested: most of the CMV-linked TCR signature lies in CD4+ memory cells.

Germline V lookup: CDR1 WSHSY, CDR2 SAAADI. The CDR3 has 13 residues. With 7 bases removed from V and 5 bases from J, the gap between germline ends came to 12 bases. The sort gate was single viable CD3+CD4+CD8-CD45RO+ cells for memory CD4+ T cells. The assay was immunoSEQ multiplex PCR, and TCRdb's table has in-frame clones only and misses some. Among some 56,000 clones listed, roughly 82% were seen once. Note on this clone: Its antigen remains unknown.

The sequence derives from an adult in good health and CMV-seronegative. The sample taken for sequencing was memory CD4+ T cells from blood. The chain has TRBV10-2 and TRBJ1-5, with a weak D call TRBD1 (6 bases). CDR3 in DNA: TGCGCCAGCATGTTGGCAGGGGATCAGCCCCAGCATTTT. It encodes CASMLAGDQPQHF.